The rows below give T cell receptor beta chains drawn from one sample of a study of shared clonotypes between healthy human individuals. The method was immunoSEQ multiplex PCR; TCRdb's version includes in-frame clones alone and lacks a portion of them. The table has approximately 640,000 clones, 80% to 95% seen once. The source material was memory CD8+ T cells from PBMCs. The receptors originated from a man younger than 30 in good health. Some clones in this sample may be carry-over from other donors' samples. Each CDR3 is given with its conserved first and last residue. The D gene is left open where the match is weak. Clone size is not always given. Where it is, it says once, few, many or a class for expanded clones.

j_call | v_call | d_call | clone_size | cdr3_aa | cdr3_nt
TRBJ2-3 | TRBV9 | . | once | CASSAPVSYRDTDTQYF | TGTGCCAGCAGCGCCCCGGTTTCCTACCGGGACACAGATACGCAGTATTTT
TRBJ2-3 | TRBV4-3 | TRBD2 | . | CASSQLGPGLAGFQDTQYF | TGCGCCAGCAGCCAACTTGGGCCGGGACTAGCGGGTTTTCAAGATACGCAGTATTTT
TRBJ1-5 | TRBV19 | TRBD1 | . | CASSGRTGSNQPQHF | TGTGCCAGTAGTGGACGGACAGGCAGCAATCAGCCCCAGCATTTT
TRBJ2-1 | TRBV9 | . | once | CASSVGFVGSGTYNEQFF | TGTGCCAGCAGCGTAGGGTTTGTTGGTAGCGGAACCTACAATGAGCAGTTCTTC
TRBJ2-5 | TRBV11-2 | . | once | CASSGGLKTQYF | TGTGCCAGCAGCGGAGGCTTGAAGACCCAGTACTTC
TRBJ1-2 | TRBV7-2 | . | . | CASSPISTDFYGYTF | TGTGCCAGCAGCCCTATTTCGACGGACTTCTATGGCTACACCTTC
TRBJ2-1 | TRBV7-9 | TRBD1 | . | CASRLGQGGVNEQFF | TGTGCCAGCAGACTGGGACAGGGAGGTGTGAATGAGCAGTTCTTC
TRBJ1-2 | TRBV7-8 | . | . | CASSLGVGGYTF | TGTGCCAGCAGCTTAGGTGTGGGTGGCTACACCTTC
TRBJ1-2 | TRBV27 | . | . | CASSWQGMDGYTF | TGTGCCAGCAGTTGGCAGGGAATGGATGGCTACACCTTC
TRBJ1-2 | TRBV7-2 | . | . | CASSPGRGEGNGYTF | TGTGCCAGCAGCCCGGGAAGGGGGGAGGGTAATGGCTACACCTTC
TRBJ2-2 | TRBV27 | . | . | CASSFGNPGELFF | TGTGCCAGCAGTTTCGGTAACCCCGGGGAGCTGTTTTTT
TRBJ2-7 | TRBV6-5 | TRBD2 | . | CASSITSAGPYEQYF | TGTGCCAGCAGCATAACTAGCGCCGGCCCCTACGAGCAGTACTTC
TRBJ2-7 | TRBV28 | TRBD2 | . | CASSTGLAGDRGSGPYEQYF | TGTGCCAGCAGTACAGGACTAGCGGGAGATCGAGGATCTGGACCTTACGAGCAGTACTTC
TRBJ1-1 | TRBV30 | TRBD1 | . | CAWSVGTGEGLDTEAFF | TGTGCCTGGAGTGTGGGGACAGGGGAAGGTCTGGACACTGAAGCTTTCTTT